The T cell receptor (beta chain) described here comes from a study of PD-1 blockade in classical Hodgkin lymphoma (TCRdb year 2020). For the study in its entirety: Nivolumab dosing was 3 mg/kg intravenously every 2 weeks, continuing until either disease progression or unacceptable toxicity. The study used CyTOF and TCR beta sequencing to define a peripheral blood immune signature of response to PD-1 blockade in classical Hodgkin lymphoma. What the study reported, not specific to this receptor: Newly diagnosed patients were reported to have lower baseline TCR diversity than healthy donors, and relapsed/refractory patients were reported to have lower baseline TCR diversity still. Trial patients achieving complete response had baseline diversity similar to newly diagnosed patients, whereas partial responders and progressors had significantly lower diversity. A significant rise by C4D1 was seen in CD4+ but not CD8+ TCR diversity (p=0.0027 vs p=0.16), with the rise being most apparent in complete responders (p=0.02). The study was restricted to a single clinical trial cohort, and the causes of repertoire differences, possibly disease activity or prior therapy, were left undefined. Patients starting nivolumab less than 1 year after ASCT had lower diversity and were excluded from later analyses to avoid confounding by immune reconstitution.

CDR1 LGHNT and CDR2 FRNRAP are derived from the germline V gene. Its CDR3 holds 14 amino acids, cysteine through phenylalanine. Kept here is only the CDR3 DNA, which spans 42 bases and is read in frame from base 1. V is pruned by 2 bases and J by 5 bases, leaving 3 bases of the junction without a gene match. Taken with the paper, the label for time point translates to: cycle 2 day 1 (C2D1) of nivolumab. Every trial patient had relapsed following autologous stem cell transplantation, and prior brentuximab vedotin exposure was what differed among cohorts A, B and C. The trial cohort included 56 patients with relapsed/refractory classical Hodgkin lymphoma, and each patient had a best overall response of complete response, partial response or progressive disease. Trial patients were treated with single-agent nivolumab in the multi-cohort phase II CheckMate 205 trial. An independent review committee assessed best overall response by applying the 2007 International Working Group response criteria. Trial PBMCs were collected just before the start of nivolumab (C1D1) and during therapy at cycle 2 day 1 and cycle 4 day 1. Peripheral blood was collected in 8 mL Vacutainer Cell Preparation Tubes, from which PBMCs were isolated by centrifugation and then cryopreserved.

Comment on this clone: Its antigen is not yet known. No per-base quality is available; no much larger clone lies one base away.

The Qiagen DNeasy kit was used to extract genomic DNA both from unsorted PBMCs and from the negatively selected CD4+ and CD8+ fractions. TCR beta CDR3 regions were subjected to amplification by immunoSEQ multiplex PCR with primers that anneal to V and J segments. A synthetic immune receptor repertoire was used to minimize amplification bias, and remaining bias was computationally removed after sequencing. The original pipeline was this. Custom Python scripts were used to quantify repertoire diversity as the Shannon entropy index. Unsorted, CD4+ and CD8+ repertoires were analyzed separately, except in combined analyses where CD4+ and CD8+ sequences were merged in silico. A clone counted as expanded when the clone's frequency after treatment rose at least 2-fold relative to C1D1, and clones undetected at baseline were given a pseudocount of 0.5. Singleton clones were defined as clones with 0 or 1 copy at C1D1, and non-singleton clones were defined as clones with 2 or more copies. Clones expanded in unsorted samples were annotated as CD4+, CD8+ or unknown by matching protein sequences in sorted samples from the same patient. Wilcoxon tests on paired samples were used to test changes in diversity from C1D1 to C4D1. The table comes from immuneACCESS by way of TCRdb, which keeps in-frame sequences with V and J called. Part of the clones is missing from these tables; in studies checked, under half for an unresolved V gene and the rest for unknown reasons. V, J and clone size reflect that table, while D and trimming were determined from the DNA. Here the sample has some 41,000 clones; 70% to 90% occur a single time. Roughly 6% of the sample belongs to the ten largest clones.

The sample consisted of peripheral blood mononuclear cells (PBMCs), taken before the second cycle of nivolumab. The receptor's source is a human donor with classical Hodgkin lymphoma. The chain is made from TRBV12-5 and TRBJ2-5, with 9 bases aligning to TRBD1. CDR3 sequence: CASGLIGQGETQYF. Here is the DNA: TGTGCTAGTGGTTTGATTGGACAGGGGGAGACCCAGTACTTC.